Following are 19 T cell receptor beta chains from one sample sequenced in a study of OX40 agonist ivuxolimab in advanced cancers. Data came from immunoSEQ multiplex PCR; TCRdb stores just in-frame clones and leaves some out. The sample includes around 50,000 clones, 70% to 90% seen only once; the top ten take under 0.65%. The sample was CD4+ or CD8+ T cells sorted from blood, taken in a trial of the OX40 agonist ivuxolimab. Receptor source: an adult with an advanced solid tumor such as melanoma, head and neck, liver or kidney cancer.

V and J are TRBV7-9 and TRBJ2-5; TRBD2 matches at 8 bases. This CDR3 region has 14 residues. J was trimmed by 5 bases and V by 5 bases; bases with no gene match: 7. Germline-derived CDR1 and CDR2 are SEHNR and FQNEAQ (reference sequence). CDR3 loop: CASSPRGALETQYF. In nucleotides, the CDR3 is TGTGCCAGCAGCCCGCGGGGGGCGTTGGAGACCCAGTACTTC.

The chain employs TRBV6-1 and TRBJ1-5; D is unresolved. CDR1 is MNHNS and CDR2 is SASEGT in the germline V gene. CDR3 length: 13 residues. V was pared by 6 bases and J by 7 bases, with 13 bases between. CDR3 amino acids: CASRTLGPQPQHF. CDR3 nucleotide sequence: TGTGCCAGCAGGACCTTGGGTCCCCAGCCCCAGCATTTT.

This chain uses TRBV27 with TRBJ2-1; 13 positions match TRBD2. The CDR3 length is 16 residues. Germline trimming cut 5 bases from V and 7 bases from J; bases unmatched to any gene: 8. The germline V gene has CDR1 MNHEY and CDR2 SMNVEV (reference sequence). The CDR3 region is CASSTWTSGRKNEQFF. The CDR3 coding sequence is TGTGCCAGCAGTACCTGGACTAGCGGGAGAAAAAATGAGCAGTTCTTC.

The rearrangement joins TRBV30 to TRBJ2-3; TRBD2 matches at 15 bases. J lost 4 bases, V lost 3 bases, and 5 bases had no gene match. Germline CDR1 is GTSNPN and CDR2 is SVGIG (reference sequence). The CDR3 has 16 residues. The CDR3 bases are TGTGCCTGGAGCCGCGGACTAGCGGGAGGGTCAGATACGCAGTATTTT. Translation gives CAWSRGLAGGSDTQYF.

This clone was seen more than once but under ten times. The chain employs TRBV7-3 and TRBJ2-5; perhaps TRBD2 as D (7 bases). The V end was cut by 1 base, the J end by 4 bases, with 13 bases between. The CDR3 extends over 15 amino acids. Germline CDR1 reads SGHTA; CDR2 reads FQGTGA. The chain's CDR3 is CASSLRHREGETQYF. The CDR3 bases are TGTGCCAGCAGCTTAAGGCACAGGGAGGGAGAGACCCAGTACTTC.

The gene calls are TRBV28 and TRBJ2-7; D might be TRBD2 (5 bases). The CDR3 contains 13 residues. Germline lookup yields CDR1 MDHEN and CDR2 SYDVKM. Trimming removed 1 base at V and 7 bases at J, with 11 bases between. Here the CDR3 reads CASSLSHPGEQYF. The CDR3 nucleotides are TGTGCCAGCAGTTTATCACACCCGGGGGAGCAGTACTTC. Using reference TRBV28 and TRBJ2-7 for the parts outside the CDR3, the full variable domain is DVKVTQSSRYLVKRTGEKVFLECVQDMDHENMFWYRQDPGLGLRLIYFSYDVKMKEKGDIPEGYSVSREKKERFSLILESASTNQTSMYLCASSLSHPGEQYFGPGTRLTVT.

V and J are TRBV10-1 and TRBJ2-2, with D perhaps matching TRBD1 (6 bases). V dropped 10 bases and J dropped 1 base, with 10 bases sitting between them. This CDR3 spans 13 amino acids. Germline assignment: CDR1 WNHNN and CDR2 SYGVQD (reference sequence). CDR3 protein: CATGDMNTGELFF. The DNA of the CDR3 is TGCGCCACCGGGGACATGAACACCGGGGAGCTGTTTTTT.

This chain joins TRBV5-1 and TRBJ2-4; 7 bases match TRBD1. The V gene's germline CDR1 is SGHRS and CDR2 YFSETQ. V lost 2 bases to trimming and J lost 4 bases; unmatched junction nucleotides: 6. The CDR3 spans 15 residues. CDR3 protein: CASSLVTGMKNIQYF. The CDR3 nucleotides are TGCGCCAGCAGCTTAGTGACAGGGATGAAAAACATTCAGTACTTC.

This chain uses TRBV14 with TRBJ1-1; 7 bases line up with TRBD1. J was trimmed by 1 base and V by 6 bases; bases with no gene match: 8. In germline, CDR1 is SGHDN, CDR2 FVKESK. The CDR3 has 15 residues. The CDR3 region has the DNA TGTGCCAGCAGACGACAGGGTAACGAGAACACTGAAGCTTTCTTT. Amino acid sequence: CASRRQGNENTEAFF.

A single count supports this clone. This chain uses TRBV5-1 with TRBJ2-5, with TRBD2 identical over 11 bases. J was trimmed by 5 bases and V by 3 bases; bases with no gene match: 12. Per germline, CDR1 SGHRS and CDR2 YFSETQ. The CDR3 contains 17 residues. CDR3 region: CASSSLAGGPLGETQYF. The CDR3 nucleotides are TGCGCCAGCAGCTCCCTAGCGGGAGGCCCGTTAGGGGAGACCCAGTACTTC. The variable domain in full, completed from reference TRBV5-1 and TRBJ2-5, reads KAGVTQTPRYLIKTRGQQVTLSCSPISGHRSVSWYQQTPGQGLQFLFEYFSETQRNKGNFPGRFSGRQFSNSRSEMNVSTLELGDSALYLCASSSLAGGPLGETQYFGPGTRLLVL.

The gene calls are TRBV7-9 and TRBJ2-1; D not certain. Germline V gene lookup returns CDR1 SEHNR and CDR2 FQNEAQ (reference sequence). V shed 5 bases and J shed 3 bases, with 5 bases lying between them. This CDR3 is 12 amino acids long. The CDR3 sequence is CASSGDYNEQFF. The CDR3 nucleotides are TGTGCCAGCAGCGGTGACTACAATGAGCAGTTCTTC.

The chain links TRBV7-2 to TRBJ1-2; D may be TRBD1 (6 bases). Trimming cost V 5 bases and J 2 bases, with 18 bases left between them. This CDR3 is built from 16 residues. Germline CDR1 and CDR2: SGHTA and FQGNSA. The CDR3 sequence is CASSPNRDKLNYGYTF. CDR3 DNA: TGTGCCAGCAGCCCAAACCGGGACAAGTTAAACTATGGCTACACCTTC.

This rearrangement joins TRBV28 to TRBJ2-3; TRBD2 agrees at 10 bases. The junction had 4 bases not matched to a gene; V was cut back by 6 bases and J by 1 base. CDR3 length: 15 residues. Germline loops: CDR1 MDHEN, CDR2 SYDVKM. CDR3 protein: CASSLAGDGTDTQYF. The CDR3 region has the DNA TGTGCCAGCAGCCTAGCGGGAGATGGCACAGATACGCAGTATTTT.

This chain uses TRBV28 with TRBJ2-7; 7 positions agree with TRBD1. The CDR3 has 14 amino acids. Trimming took 5 bases from V and 2 from J; bases not matched to a gene: 6. The germline V gene encodes CDR1 MDHEN and CDR2 SYDVKM. CDR3 in amino acids: CASSRRQGPYEQYF. Here the CDR3 DNA reads TGTGCCAGCAGTAGACGACAGGGTCCCTACGAGCAGTACTTC.

The chain recombines TRBV5-5 with TRBJ2-7; D assignment may be TRBD1 or TRBD2 (5 bases each). The CDR3 is 16 residues long. V was clipped by 6 bases and J by 5 bases, with 24 bases between them. Looked up from germline, CDR1 is SGHKS and CDR2 is YYEKEE (reference sequence). CDR3 in DNA: TGTGCCAGCACGCCGAGCCCCGGGACGTTGGGTGACGAGCAGTACTTC. It yields the protein CASTPSPGTLGDEQYF.

The chain links TRBV5-8 to TRBJ2-7, with a possible D match to TRBD1 (5 bases). Germline values: CDR1 SGHTS, CDR2 YDEGEE. V lost 4 bases, J lost 4 bases, and 9 bases lay in between. The CDR3 runs to 12 residues. The DNA of the CDR3 is TGTGCCAGCAGCGGGGCTGGGTACGAGCAGTACTTC. This encodes CASSGAGYEQYF.

The J gene is TRBJ1-1, the V gene TRBV5-4; D remains unclear. There are 14 residues in the CDR3. Germline V gives CDR1 SGHNT, CDR2 YYREEE (reference sequence). V lost 1 base and J lost 1, with 8 bases in between. The CDR3 sequence is CASSLSGWNTEAFF. For the CDR3, the DNA is TGTGCCAGCAGCTTGTCGGGGTGGAACACTGAAGCTTTCTTT. Drawing the rest from reference TRBV5-4 and TRBJ1-1, the complete variable domain is ETGVTQSPTHLIKTRGQQVTLRCSSQSGHNTVSWYQQALGQGPQFIFQYYREEENGRGNFPPRFSGLQFPNYSSELNVNALELDDSALYLCASSLSGWNTEAFFGQGTRLTVV.

The chain carries TRBV11-2 and TRBJ2-7, with D tentatively TRBD2 (5 bases). Germline CDR1 SGHAT, CDR2 FQNNGV. V was shortened by 5 bases and J by 2 bases, with 10 bases between the two germline ends. CDR3 length equals 13 residues. The CDR3 region is CASSPPGTYEQYF. CDR3 sequence (DNA): TGTGCCAGCAGCCCCCCGGGGACCTACGAGCAGTACTTC.

This clone was seen once. V is TRBV18 and J is TRBJ1-3; D gene uncertain. CDR1 and CDR2 (germline): KGHSH, LQKENI. V was shortened by 5 bases and J by 4 bases, with 6 bases between the two germline ends. The CDR3 contains 12 residues. CDR3 region: CASSIEGNTIYF. The CDR3 DNA follows: TGTGCCAGCTCAATAGAGGGAAACACCATATATTTT.